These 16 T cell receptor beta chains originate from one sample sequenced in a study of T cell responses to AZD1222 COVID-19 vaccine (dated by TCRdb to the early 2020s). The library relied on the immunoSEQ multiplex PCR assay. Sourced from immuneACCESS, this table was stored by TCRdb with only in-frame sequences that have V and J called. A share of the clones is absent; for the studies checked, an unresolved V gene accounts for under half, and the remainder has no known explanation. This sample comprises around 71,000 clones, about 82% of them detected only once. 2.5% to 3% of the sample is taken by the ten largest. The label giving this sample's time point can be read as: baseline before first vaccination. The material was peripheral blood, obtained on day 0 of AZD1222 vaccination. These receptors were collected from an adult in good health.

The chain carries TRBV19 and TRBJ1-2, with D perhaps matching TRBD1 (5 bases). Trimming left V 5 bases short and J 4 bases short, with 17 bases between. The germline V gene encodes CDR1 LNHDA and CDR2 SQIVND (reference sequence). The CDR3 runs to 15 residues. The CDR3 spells CASSPQSAGGYGYTF. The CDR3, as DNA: TGTGCCAGTAGTCCTCAGAGTGCCGGGGGCTATGGCTACACCTTC. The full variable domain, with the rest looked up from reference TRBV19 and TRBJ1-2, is DGGITQSPKYLFRKEGQNVTLSCEQNLNHDAMYWYRQDPGQGLRLIYYSQIVNDFQKGDIAEGYSVSREKKESFPLTVTSAQKNPTAFYLCASSPQSAGGYGYTFGSGTRLTVV.

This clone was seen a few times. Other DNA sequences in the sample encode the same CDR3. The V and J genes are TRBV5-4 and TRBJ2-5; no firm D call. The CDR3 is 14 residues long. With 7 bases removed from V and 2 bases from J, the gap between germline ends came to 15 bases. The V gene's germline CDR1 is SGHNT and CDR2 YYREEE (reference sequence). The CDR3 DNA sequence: TGTGCCAGCTCCTTAGGGCTAGAACAAGAGACCCAGTACTTC. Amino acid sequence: CASSLGLEQETQYF.

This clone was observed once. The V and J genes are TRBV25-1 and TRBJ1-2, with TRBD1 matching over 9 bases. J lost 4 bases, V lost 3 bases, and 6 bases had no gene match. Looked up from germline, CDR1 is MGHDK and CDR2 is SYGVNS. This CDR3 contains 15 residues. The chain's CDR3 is CASSEGTGLSYGYTF. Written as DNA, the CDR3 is TGTGCCAGCAGTGAGGGGACAGGGTTGTCCTATGGCTACACCTTC.

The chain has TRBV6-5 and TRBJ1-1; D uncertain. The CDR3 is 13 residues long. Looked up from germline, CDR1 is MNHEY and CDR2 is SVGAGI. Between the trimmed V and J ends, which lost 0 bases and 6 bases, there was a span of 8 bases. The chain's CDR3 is CASSYSRDSEAFF. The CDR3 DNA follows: TGTGCCAGCAGTTACTCGAGGGATTCTGAAGCTTTCTTT.

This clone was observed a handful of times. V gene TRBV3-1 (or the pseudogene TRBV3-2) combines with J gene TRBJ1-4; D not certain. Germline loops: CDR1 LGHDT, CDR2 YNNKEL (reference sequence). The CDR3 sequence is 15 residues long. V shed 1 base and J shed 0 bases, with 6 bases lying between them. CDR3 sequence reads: CASSQVRTTNEKLFF. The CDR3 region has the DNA TGTGCCAGCAGCCAAGTTCGGACAACTAATGAAAAACTGTTTTTT.

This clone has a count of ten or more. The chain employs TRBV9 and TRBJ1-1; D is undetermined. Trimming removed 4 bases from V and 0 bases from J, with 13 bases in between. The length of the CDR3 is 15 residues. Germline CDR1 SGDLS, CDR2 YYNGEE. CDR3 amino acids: CASSPHPYLNTEAFF. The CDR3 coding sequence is TGTGCCAGCAGCCCTCACCCGTACTTGAACACTGAAGCTTTCTTT.

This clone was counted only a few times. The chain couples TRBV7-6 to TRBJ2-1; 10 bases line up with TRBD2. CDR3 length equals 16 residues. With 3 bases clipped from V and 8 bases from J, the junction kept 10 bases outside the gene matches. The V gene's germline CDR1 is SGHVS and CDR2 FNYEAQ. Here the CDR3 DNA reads TGTGCCAGCAGCTTCCGGAGCGGGAGGGCTTCGGATGAGCAGTTCTTC. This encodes CASSFRSGRASDEQFF.

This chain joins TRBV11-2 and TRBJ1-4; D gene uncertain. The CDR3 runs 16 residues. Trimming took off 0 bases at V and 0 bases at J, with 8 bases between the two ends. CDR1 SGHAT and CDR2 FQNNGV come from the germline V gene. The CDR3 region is CASSLEAFSTNEKLFF. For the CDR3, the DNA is TGTGCCAGCAGCTTAGAAGCGTTCTCAACTAATGAAAAACTGTTTTTT.

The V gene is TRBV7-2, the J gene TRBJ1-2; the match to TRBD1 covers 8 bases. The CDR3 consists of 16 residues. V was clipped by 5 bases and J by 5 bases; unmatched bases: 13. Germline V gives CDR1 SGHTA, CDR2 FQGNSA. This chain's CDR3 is CASSTQTGGGEYGYTF. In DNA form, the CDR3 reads TGTGCCAGCAGCACTCAAACAGGGGGAGGAGAATATGGCTACACCTTC.

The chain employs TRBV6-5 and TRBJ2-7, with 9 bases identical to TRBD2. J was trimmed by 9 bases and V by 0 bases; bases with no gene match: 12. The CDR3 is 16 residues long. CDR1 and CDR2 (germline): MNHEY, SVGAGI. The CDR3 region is CASSYSAAGGPTGQYF. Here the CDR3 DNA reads TGTGCCAGCAGTTACTCGGCCGCGGGAGGGCCCACAGGGCAGTACTTC.

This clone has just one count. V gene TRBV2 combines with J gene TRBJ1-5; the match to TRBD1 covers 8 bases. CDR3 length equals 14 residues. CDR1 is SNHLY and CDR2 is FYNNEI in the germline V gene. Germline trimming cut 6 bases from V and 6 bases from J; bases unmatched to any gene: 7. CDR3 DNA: TGTGCCAGCAGGCTACAGGGGGAGGTTCAGCCCCAGCATTTT. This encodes CASRLQGEVQPQHF.

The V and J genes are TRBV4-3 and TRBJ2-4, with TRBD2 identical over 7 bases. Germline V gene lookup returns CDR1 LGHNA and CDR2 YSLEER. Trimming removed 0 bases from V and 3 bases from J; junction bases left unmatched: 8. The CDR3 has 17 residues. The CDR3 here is CASSQDGQASGKNIQYF. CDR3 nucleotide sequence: TGCGCCAGCAGCCAAGATGGCCAGGCTAGCGGCAAAAACATTCAGTACTTC.

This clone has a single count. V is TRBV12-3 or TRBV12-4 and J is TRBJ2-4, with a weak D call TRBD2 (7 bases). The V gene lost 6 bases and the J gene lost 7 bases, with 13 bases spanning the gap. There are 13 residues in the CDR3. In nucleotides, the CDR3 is TGTGCCAGCAGGAGGGGGGGCGGGAACATTCAGTACTTC. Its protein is CASRRGGGNIQYF.

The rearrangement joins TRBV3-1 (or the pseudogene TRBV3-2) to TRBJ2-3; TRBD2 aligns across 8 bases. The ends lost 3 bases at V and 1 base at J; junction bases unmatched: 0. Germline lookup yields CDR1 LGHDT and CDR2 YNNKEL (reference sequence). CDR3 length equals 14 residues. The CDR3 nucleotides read TGTGCCAGCAGCCAGCGGGGGGGCACAGATACGCAGTATTTT. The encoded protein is CASSQRGGTDTQYF.

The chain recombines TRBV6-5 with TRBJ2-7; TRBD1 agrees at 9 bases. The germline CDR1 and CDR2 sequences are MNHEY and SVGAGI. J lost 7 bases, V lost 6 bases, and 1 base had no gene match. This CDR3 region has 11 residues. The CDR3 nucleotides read TGTGCCAGCAGGGGGACAGGGGAGCAGTACTTC. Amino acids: CASRGTGEQYF.

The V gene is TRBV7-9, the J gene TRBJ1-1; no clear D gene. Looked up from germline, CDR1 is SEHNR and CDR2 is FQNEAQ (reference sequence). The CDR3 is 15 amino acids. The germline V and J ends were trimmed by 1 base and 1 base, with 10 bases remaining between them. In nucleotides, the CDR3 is TGTGCCAGCAGCTTAGTCAGTGGCAGGAACACTGAAGCTTTCTTT. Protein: CASSLVSGRNTEAFF.